A single T cell receptor beta chain is shown here with its context. Its cognate antigen has yet to be identified. Per-base quality was not reported, and no clone a single base away is much larger than it. This entry comes from a study of response to subunit inactivated influenza vaccine (dated by TCRdb to the late 2010s). Background on the whole study: To follow how T cells responded to a trivalent subunit inactivated influenza vaccine, the researchers relied on deep quantitative profiling of the T cell receptor repertoire. Summary of the overall study and its limitations: According to the authors, only a limited number of new T cells may be recruited by each seasonal influenza vaccination.

The library was made by RT-PCR. These reads were obtained on an Illumina HiSeq 2500. TCRdb cleaned the public reads at Q25 with fastp, built clones with MiXCR and kept in-frame beta chains. All rows with the same CDR3 protein become a single entry with the most common DNA and genes. This sample gives 650,000 to 800,000 distinct CDR3 sequences in total; around 13% of them show up just once. The ten largest clones take up roughly 6.4% of the sample. A distance of 9 bases separates the germline ends of V and J, which lose 1 base and 3 bases respectively. From the germline V gene (reference sequence), CDR1 is SGHAT and CDR2 is FQDESV. The CDR3 measures 14 amino acids from cysteine to phenylalanine. Only the CDR3 part of the read is kept: 42 bases, read in frame from the first base.

The source of this sequence is a man in his fifties or sixties who received an inactivated influenza vaccine. Donor details come from another sample of the same person, matched by shared clones. Sequences were derived from PBMCs from blood, sampled 14 days before vaccination. Recombination linked TRBV11-1 to TRBJ1-1; 6 matching bases give a weak D call of TRBD1. CDR3 sequence: CASSLGQAHTEAFF. The nucleotide sequence reads TGTGCCAGCAGCTTAGGACAGGCCCACACTGAAGCTTTCTTT.